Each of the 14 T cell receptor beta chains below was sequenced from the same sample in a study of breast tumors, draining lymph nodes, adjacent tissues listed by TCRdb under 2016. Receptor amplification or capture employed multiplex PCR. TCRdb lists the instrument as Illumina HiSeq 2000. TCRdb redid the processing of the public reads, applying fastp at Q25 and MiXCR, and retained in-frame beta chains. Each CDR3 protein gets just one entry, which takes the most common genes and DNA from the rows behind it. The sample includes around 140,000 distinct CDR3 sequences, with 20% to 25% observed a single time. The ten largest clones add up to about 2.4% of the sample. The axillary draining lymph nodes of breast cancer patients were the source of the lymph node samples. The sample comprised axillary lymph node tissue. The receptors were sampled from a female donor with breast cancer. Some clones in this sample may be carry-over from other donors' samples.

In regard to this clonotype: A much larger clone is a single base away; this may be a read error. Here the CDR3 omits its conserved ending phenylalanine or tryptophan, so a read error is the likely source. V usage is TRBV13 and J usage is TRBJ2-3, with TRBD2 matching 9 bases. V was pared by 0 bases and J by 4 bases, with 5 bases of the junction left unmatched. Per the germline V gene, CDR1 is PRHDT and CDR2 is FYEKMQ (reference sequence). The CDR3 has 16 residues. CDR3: CASSLGPSGNADTQYS. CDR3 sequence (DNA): TGTGCCAGCAGCTTAGGGCCTAGCGGGAACGCAGATACGCAGTATTCT.

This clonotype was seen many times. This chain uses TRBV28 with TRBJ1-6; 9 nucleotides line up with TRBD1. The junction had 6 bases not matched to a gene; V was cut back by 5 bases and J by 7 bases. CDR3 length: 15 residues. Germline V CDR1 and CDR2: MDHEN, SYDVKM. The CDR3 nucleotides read TGTGCCAGCAGTGACCGGACAGGGGTAAATTCACCCCTCCACTTT. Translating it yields CASSDRTGVNSPLHF.

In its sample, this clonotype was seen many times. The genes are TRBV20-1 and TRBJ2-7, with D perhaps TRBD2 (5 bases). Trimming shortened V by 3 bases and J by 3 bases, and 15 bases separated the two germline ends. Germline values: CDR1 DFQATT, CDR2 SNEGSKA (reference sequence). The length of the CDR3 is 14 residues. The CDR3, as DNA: TGCAGTGCTAGTTCTGGCCTTAGCGACTACGAGCAGTACTTC. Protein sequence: CSASSGLSDYEQYF.

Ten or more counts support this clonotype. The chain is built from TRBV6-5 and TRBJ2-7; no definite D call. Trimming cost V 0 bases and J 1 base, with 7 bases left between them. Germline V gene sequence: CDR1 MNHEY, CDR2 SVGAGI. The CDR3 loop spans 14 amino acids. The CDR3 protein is CASSYSWQSYEQYF. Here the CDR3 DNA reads TGTGCCAGCAGTTACTCTTGGCAATCCTACGAGCAGTACTTC.

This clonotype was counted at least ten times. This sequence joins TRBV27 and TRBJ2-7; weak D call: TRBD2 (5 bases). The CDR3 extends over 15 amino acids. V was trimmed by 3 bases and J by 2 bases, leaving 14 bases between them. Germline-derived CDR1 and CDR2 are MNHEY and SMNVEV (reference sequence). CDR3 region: CASSFRGSIAYEQYF. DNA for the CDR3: TGTGCCAGCAGTTTTCGGGGTTCTATCGCCTACGAGCAGTACTTC.

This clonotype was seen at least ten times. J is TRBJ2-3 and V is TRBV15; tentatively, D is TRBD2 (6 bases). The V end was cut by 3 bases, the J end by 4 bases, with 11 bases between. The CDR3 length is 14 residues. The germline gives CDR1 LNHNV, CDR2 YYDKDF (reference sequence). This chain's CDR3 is CATSSGSRSDTQYF. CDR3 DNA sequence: TGTGCCACCAGCAGCGGGAGCAGGTCAGATACGCAGTATTTT.

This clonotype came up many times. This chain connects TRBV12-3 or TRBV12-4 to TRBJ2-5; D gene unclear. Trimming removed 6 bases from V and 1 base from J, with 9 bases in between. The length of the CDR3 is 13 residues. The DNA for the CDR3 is TGTGCCAGCAGGCCCGGCGGCCAAGAGACCCAGTACTTC. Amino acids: CASRPGGQETQYF.

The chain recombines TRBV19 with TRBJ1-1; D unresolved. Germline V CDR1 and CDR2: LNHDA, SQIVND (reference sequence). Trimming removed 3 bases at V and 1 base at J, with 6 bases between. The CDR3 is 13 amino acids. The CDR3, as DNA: TGTGCCAGTAGTATCAACCAGAACACTGAAGCTTTCTTT. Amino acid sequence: CASSINQNTEAFF.

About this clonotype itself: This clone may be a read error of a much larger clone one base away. CDR3 in amino acids: CASSLPSYSEQFF. The CDR3 DNA sequence: TGTGCCAGCAGTTTACCCTCATACAGTGAGCAGTTCTTC. This sequence joins TRBV28 and TRBJ2-1, with unresolved D. CDR1 MDHEN and CDR2 SYDVKM come from the germline V gene. This CDR3 is built from 13 residues. The whole variable domain, remainder taken from reference TRBV28 and TRBJ2-1, is DVKVTQSSRYLVKRTGEKVFLECVQDMDHENMFWYRQDPGLGLRLIYFSYDVKMKEKGDIPEGYSVSREKKERFSLILESASTNQTSMYLCASSLPSYSEQFFGPGTRLTVL.

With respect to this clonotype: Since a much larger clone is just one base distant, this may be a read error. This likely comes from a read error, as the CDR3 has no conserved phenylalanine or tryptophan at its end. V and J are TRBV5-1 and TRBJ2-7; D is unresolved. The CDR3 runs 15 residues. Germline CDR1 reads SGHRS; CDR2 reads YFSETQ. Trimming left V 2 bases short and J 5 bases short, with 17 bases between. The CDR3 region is CASSFYGFSSNEQYL. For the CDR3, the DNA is TGCGCCAGCAGCTTTTACGGGTTCTCGTCCAACGAGCAGTACCTC.

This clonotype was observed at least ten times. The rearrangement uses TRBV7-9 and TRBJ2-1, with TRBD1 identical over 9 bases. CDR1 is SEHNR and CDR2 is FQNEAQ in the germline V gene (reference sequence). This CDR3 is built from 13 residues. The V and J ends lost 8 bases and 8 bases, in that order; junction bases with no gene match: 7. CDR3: CASPGQGVYEQFF. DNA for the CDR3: TGTGCCAGCCCGGGACAGGGTGTATATGAGCAGTTCTTC.

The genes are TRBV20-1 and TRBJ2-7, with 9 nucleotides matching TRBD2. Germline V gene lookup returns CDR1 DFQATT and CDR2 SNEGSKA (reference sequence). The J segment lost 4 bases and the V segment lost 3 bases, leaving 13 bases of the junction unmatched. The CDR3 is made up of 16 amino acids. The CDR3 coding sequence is TGCAGTGCTAGGACGGCGGGAGACACTAGCGGGTACGAGCAGTACTTC. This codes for CSARTAGDTSGYEQYF.

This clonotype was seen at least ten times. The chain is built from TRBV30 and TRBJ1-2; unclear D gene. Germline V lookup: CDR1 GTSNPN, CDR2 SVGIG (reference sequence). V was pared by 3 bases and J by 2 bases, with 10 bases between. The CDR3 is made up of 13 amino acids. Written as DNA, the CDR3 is TGTGCCTGGAGCTACGCCTCAAACTATGGCTACACCTTC. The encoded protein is CAWSYASNYGYTF.

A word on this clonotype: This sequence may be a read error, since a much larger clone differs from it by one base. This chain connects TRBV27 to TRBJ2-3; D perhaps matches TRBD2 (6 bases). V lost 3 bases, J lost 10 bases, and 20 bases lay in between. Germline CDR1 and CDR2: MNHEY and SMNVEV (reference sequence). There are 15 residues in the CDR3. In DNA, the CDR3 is TGTGCCAGCAGTTTTAATTGGGATCAGGGAGGTGCGCAGTATTTT. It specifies CASSFNWDQGGAQYF.